The 30 T cell receptor beta chains listed next were all sequenced from one sample in a study of blood T cell repertoires in COVID-19. TCRdb's table, derived via immunoSEQ multiplex PCR, lists solely in-frame clones and lacks some. Counted here are 110,000 or so clones, roughly 80% occurring once; the ten biggest clones make up approximately 20%. The sample comprised peripheral blood. The source is a woman in her seventies with acute or convalescent COVID-19.

V is TRBV3-1 (or the pseudogene TRBV3-2) and J is TRBJ2-2, with D possibly being TRBD1 (6 bases). There are 15 residues in the CDR3. Germline CDR1 is LGHDT and CDR2 is YNNKEL (reference sequence). With 4 bases removed from V and 4 bases from J, the gap between germline ends came to 13 bases. The CDR3 sequence: CASSPRDTGTGELFF. The CDR3, as DNA: TGTGCCAGCAGCCCCCGGGACACAGGCACCGGGGAGCTGTTTTTT.

This rearrangement joins TRBV7-8 to TRBJ1-5; D perhaps matches TRBD1 (6 bases). The CDR3 totals 15 residues. V shed 3 bases and J shed 1 base, with 10 bases lying between them. Germline V gene sequence: CDR1 SGHVS, CDR2 FQNEAQ. As DNA, the CDR3 is TGTGCCAGCAGCTTTCTCGGACAGAGCAATCAGCCCCAGCATTTT. Residues: CASSFLGQSNQPQHF.

The J gene is TRBJ1-2, the V gene TRBV6-5; 9 positions match TRBD1. The CDR3 spans 15 residues. The junction had 12 bases not matched to a gene; V was cut back by 6 bases and J by 7 bases. From germline, CDR1 is MNHEY and CDR2 SVGAGI. The CDR3, as DNA: TGTGCCAGCAGAAGCCCGGGACAGGGATTAGGTGGCTACACCTTC. It yields the protein CASRSPGQGLGGYTF.

The gene calls are TRBV30 and TRBJ1-2; the match to TRBD1 covers 8 bases. This CDR3 contains 13 residues. V gave up 5 bases and J gave up 3 bases; unmatched junction bases: 5. Germline loops: CDR1 GTSNPN, CDR2 SVGIG (reference sequence). CDR3 residues: CAWLEDRDYGYTF. The CDR3 nucleotides read TGTGCCTGGTTAGAGGACAGGGACTATGGCTACACCTTC.

The chain uses TRBV3-1 (or the pseudogene TRBV3-2) and TRBJ1-3, with D hard to call. Per the germline V gene, CDR1 is LGHDT and CDR2 is YNNKEL (reference sequence). The V gene lost 1 base and the J gene lost 0 bases, with 10 bases spanning the gap. CDR3 size: 16 residues. As DNA, the CDR3 is TGTGCCAGCAGCCAAGGAGGTCACATCTCTGGAAACACCATATATTTT. Translation: CASSQGGHISGNTIYF.

The rearrangement joins TRBV21-1 to TRBJ2-3; TRBD2 is taken as the D call from the table, unchecked against the DNA. TRBV21-1 is listed as a pseudogene. This CDR3 has 16 amino acids. Here the CDR3 reads CASNGGEGTSTDTQYF. CDR3 nucleotide sequence: TGTGCCAGCAACGGGGGAGAGGGGACTAGCACAGATACGCAGTATTTT.

The chain is built from TRBV2 and TRBJ2-1; possibly TRBD1 for D (6 bases). The CDR3 has 14 residues. Germline V lookup: CDR1 SNHLY, CDR2 FYNNEI. V was clipped by 4 bases and J by 4 bases, with 11 bases between them. In nucleotides, the CDR3 is TGTGCCAGCAGTGCCCAGGGGAAGTACAATGAGCAGTTCTTC. Translated, it gives CASSAQGKYNEQFF.

For the CDR3, the DNA is TGTGCCAGCAGTTTATCGTCTGGGGCAGACACTGAAGCTTTCTTT. Residues: CASSLSSGADTEAFF. The genes are TRBV27 and TRBJ1-1; a weak D match, TRBD1 (5 bases). Germline loops: CDR1 MNHEY, CDR2 SMNVEV (reference sequence). The length of the CDR3 is 15 residues. Trimming shortened V by 0 bases and J by 3 bases, and 11 bases separated the two germline ends.

The rearrangement uses TRBV2 and TRBJ2-7, with TRBD1 identical over 10 bases. The CDR3 contains 17 residues. Looked up from germline, CDR1 is SNHLY and CDR2 is FYNNEI. With V trimmed by 3 bases and J by 1 base, 9 bases remained unmatched. The CDR3: CASSEERPGQGSYEQYF. CDR3 in DNA: TGTGCCAGCAGTGAGGAGAGACCGGGACAGGGGTCCTACGAGCAGTACTTC.

This clone was detected only once. The chain is built from TRBV5-6 and TRBJ2-1, with D possibly TRBD2 on 6 matching bases. Trimming shortened V by 3 bases and J by 4 bases, and 11 bases separated the two germline ends. CDR3 length: 14 amino acids. In germline, CDR1 is SGHDT, CDR2 YYEEEE. CDR3 bases: TGTGCCAGCAGCTCCCCGGCGGGGTACAATGAGCAGTTCTTC. Its translation is CASSSPAGYNEQFF. The full variable domain, rest sourced from reference TRBV5-6 and TRBJ2-1, is DAGVTQSPTHLIKTRGQQVTLRCSPKSGHDTVSWYQQALGQGPQFIFQYYEEEERQRGNFPDRFSGHQFPNYSSELNVNALLLGDSALYLCASSSPAGYNEQFFGPGTRLTVL.

The chain employs TRBV5-1 and TRBJ2-7; TRBD1 aligns across 12 bases. The J segment lost 3 bases and the V segment lost 4 bases, leaving 11 bases of the junction unmatched. The CDR3 consists of 17 residues. CDR1 is SGHRS, CDR2 YFSETQ, per germline. CDR3 protein: CASSPGTGGPRGYEQYF. DNA for the CDR3: TGCGCCAGCAGCCCCGGGACAGGGGGCCCAAGAGGCTACGAGCAGTACTTC.

The J gene is TRBJ2-1, the V gene TRBV6-2 or TRBV6-3; possibly TRBD2 for D (6 bases). This CDR3 contains 16 residues. With 5 bases removed from V and 6 bases from J, the gap between germline ends came to 20 bases. From germline, CDR1 is MNHEY and CDR2 SVGEGT. CDR3 nucleotides: TGTGCCAGCAGTCGCCGGTTGGCAGGAGGGCCCAATGAGCAGTTCTTC. Translation gives CASSRRLAGGPNEQFF.

This rearrangement joins TRBV12-5 to TRBJ1-2; D remains unclear. V shed 8 bases and J shed 2 bases, with 12 bases lying between them. Germline V gives CDR1 LGHNT, CDR2 FRNRAP. The CDR3 contains 13 residues. As DNA, the CDR3 is TGTGCTAGTAGCCGAGACGGGAACTATGGCTACACCTTC. Amino acids: CASSRDGNYGYTF.

V and J are TRBV14 and TRBJ1-2; 8 positions agree with TRBD1. Germline V gene sequence: CDR1 SGHDN, CDR2 FVKESK. Germline trimming cut 3 bases from V and 4 bases from J; bases unmatched to any gene: 7. The length of the CDR3 is 15 residues. The CDR3 coding sequence is TGTGCCAGCAGCCAGGCAGGGGGCGTCCGCTATGGCTACACCTTC. It specifies CASSQAGGVRYGYTF.

This rearrangement joins TRBV12-5 to TRBJ2-1; 7 bases are shared with TRBD1. J lost 2 bases, V lost 2 bases, and 6 bases had no gene match. The CDR3 has 16 residues. Looked up from germline, CDR1 is LGHNT and CDR2 is FRNRAP. In nucleotides, the CDR3 is TGTGCTAGTGGTTTGCCAGGGGACAGCACCTACAATGAGCAGTTCTTC. This codes for CASGLPGDSTYNEQFF.

The J gene is TRBJ1-5, the V gene TRBV18; 8 bases agree with TRBD1. Per germline, CDR1 KGHSH and CDR2 LQKENI. V shed 6 bases and J 7 bases; nucleotides not matched to a gene: 8. The CDR3 has 14 amino acids. The DNA of the CDR3 is TGTGCCAGCTCGAGGACAGGGAGAGAGCAGCCCCAGCATTTT. Translation: CASSRTGREQPQHF.

This chain links TRBV11-2 with TRBJ2-1; D possibly corresponds to TRBD2 (6 bases). The CDR3 has 16 amino acids. Trimming cost V 1 base and J 5 bases, with 15 bases left between them. The V gene's germline CDR1 is SGHAT and CDR2 FQNNGV. As DNA, the CDR3 is TGTGCCAGCAGCTTAGTGCGCGGGGCACGCCACAATGAGCAGTTCTTC. This codes for CASSLVRGARHNEQFF.

The chain employs TRBV28 and TRBJ2-1; D might be TRBD1 (5 bases). CDR1 is MDHEN, CDR2 SYDVKM, per germline. This CDR3 comprises 15 residues. V lost 5 bases and J 2 bases, leaving 13 bases between the germline ends. The DNA of the CDR3 is TGTGCCAGCAGTCCTGACAGAGTTACCTACAATGAGCAGTTCTTC. Protein product: CASSPDRVTYNEQFF.

This sequence joins TRBV28 and TRBJ2-5; tentatively, D is TRBD1 (6 bases). The germline V and J ends were trimmed by 5 bases and 5 bases, with 24 bases remaining between them. Germline V gene data show CDR1 as MDHEN and CDR2 as SYDVKM. This CDR3 contains 17 residues. The CDR3 here is CASSRPPWTEMFETQYF. CDR3 bases: TGTGCCAGCAGTCGACCACCATGGACAGAGATGTTCGAGACCCAGTACTTC.

The J gene is TRBJ1-1, the V gene TRBV5-1, with 7 bases aligning to TRBD1. The CDR3 sequence is 13 residues long. Looked up from germline, CDR1 is SGHRS and CDR2 is YFSETQ. The ends lost 4 bases at V and 13 bases at J; junction bases unmatched: 13. This chain's CDR3 is CASSLKLTGQGFF. The CDR3 bases are TGCGCCAGCAGCCTAAAGTTGACAGGGCAAGGTTTCTTT.

The gene calls are TRBV30 and TRBJ2-7, with 8 bases that match TRBD2. CDR1 and CDR2 from the germline V gene are GTSNPN and SVGIG (reference sequence). This CDR3 spans 11 amino acids. V lost 8 bases, J lost 3 bases, and 3 bases stayed unmatched. The CDR3 protein is CAQAGGYEQYF. The DNA for the CDR3 is TGTGCCCAGGCGGGGGGCTACGAGCAGTACTTC. The full variable domain, completed using reference TRBV30 and TRBJ2-7, is SQTIHQWPATLVQPVGSPLSLECTVEGTSNPNLYWYRQAAGRGLQLLFYSVGIGQISSEVPQNLSASRPQDRQFILSSKKLLLSDSGFYLCAQAGGYEQYFGPGTRLTVT.

The genes are TRBV11-3 and TRBJ1-1, with 9 positions matching TRBD1. The junction had 6 bases not matched to a gene; V was cut back by 4 bases and J by 6 bases. Germline V gene sequence: CDR1 SGHNT, CDR2 YENEEA. The CDR3 totals 14 residues. CDR3 nucleotides: TGTGCCAGCAGCTCCCGGGACAGGGCGGCTGAAGCTTTCTTT. This sequence encodes CASSSRDRAAEAFF.

The genes are TRBV30 and TRBJ1-1; weak D call: TRBD1 (6 bases). Germline CDR1 reads GTSNPN; CDR2 reads SVGIG (reference sequence). V dropped 4 bases and J dropped 4 bases, with 10 bases sitting between them. CDR3 size: 12 residues. For the CDR3, the DNA is TGTGCCTGGAACAGGGAGGGCACTGAAGCTTTCTTT. Protein product: CAWNREGTEAFF.

The gene calls are TRBV7-9 and TRBJ1-2, with D possibly being TRBD1 (5 bases). Germline V gene lookup returns CDR1 SEHNR and CDR2 FQNEAQ (reference sequence). V was shortened by 6 bases and J by 5 bases, with 16 bases between the two germline ends. This CDR3 region has 14 residues. CDR3 nucleotides: TGTGCCAGCAGTAAACAGGCCCTCGGGTATGGCTACACCTTC. It encodes CASSKQALGYGYTF.

A remark on this clone: This specimen includes other DNA sequences encoding the same CDR3. This chain connects TRBV7-2 to TRBJ2-5, with D possibly TRBD2 on 6 matching bases. The CDR3 is made up of 14 amino acids. Trimming shortened V by 5 bases and J by 2 bases, and 12 bases separated the two germline ends. Germline CDR1 and CDR2: SGHTA and FQGNSA. CDR3 DNA: TGTGCCAGCAGCCCCTCGGGAGCACAAGAGACCCAGTACTTC. This sequence encodes CASSPSGAQETQYF. The whole variable domain, filled in from reference TRBV7-2 and TRBJ2-5, reads GAGVSQSPSNKVTEKGKDVELRCDPISGHTALYWYRQSLGQGLEFLIYFQGNSAPDKSGLPSDRFSAERTGGSVSTLTIQRTQQEDSAVYLCASSPSGAQETQYFGPGTRLLVL.

The chain uses TRBV7-9 and TRBJ1-4, with 7 bases that match TRBD1. CDR1 and CDR2 (germline): SEHNR, FQNEAQ (reference sequence). V shed 4 bases and J 4 bases; nucleotides not matched to a gene: 9. The CDR3 sequence is 16 residues long. The CDR3 here is CASSSRTGNLNEKLFF. The CDR3 DNA reads TGTGCCAGCAGCTCTAGGACAGGCAACCTTAATGAAAAACTGTTTTTT.

This chain joins TRBV25-1 and TRBJ2-1, with D perhaps TRBD1 (6 bases). Germline loops: CDR1 MGHDK, CDR2 SYGVNS. This CDR3 comprises 15 residues. With 4 bases removed from V and 4 bases from J, the gap between germline ends came to 14 bases. CDR3 sequence reads: CASSAQGTLYNEQFF. CDR3 nucleotide sequence: TGTGCCAGCAGTGCCCAGGGGACACTATACAATGAGCAGTTCTTC. Drawing the rest from reference TRBV25-1 and TRBJ2-1, the complete variable domain is EADIYQTPRYLVIGTGKKITLECSQTMGHDKMYWYQQDPGMELHLIHYSYGVNSTEKGDLSSESTVSRIRTEHFPLTLESARPSHTSQYLCASSAQGTLYNEQFFGPGTRLTVL.

The sample holds a few counts of this clone. V is TRBV10-2 and J is TRBJ1-1, with TRBD1 identical over 10 bases. V shed 9 bases, J shed 3 bases, and the junction held 4 bases outside the gene matches. Germline V gives CDR1 WSHSY, CDR2 SAAADI. The CDR3 has 13 amino acids. In DNA, the CDR3 is TGCGCCAGTTGGACAGGGGGTGACACTGAAGCTTTCTTT. It is translated as CASWTGGDTEAFF.

This chain joins TRBV7-2 and TRBJ1-1, with a tentative D call TRBD1 (5 bases). V lost 4 bases to trimming and J lost 2 bases, with 14 bases between them. The CDR3 is made up of 15 amino acids. Germline-derived CDR1 and CDR2 are SGHTA and FQGNSA. This CDR3 is CASSSVTGVNTEAFF. The CDR3 region has the DNA TGTGCCAGCAGCTCAGTTACGGGGGTAAACACTGAAGCTTTCTTT.

The chain carries TRBV18 and TRBJ2-1, with unresolved D. The CDR3 runs 12 residues. CDR1 is KGHSH, CDR2 LQKENI, per germline. Trimming took off 3 bases at V and 5 bases at J, with 5 bases between the two ends. The CDR3 DNA follows: TGTGCCAGCTCACCCCAGAACAATGAGCAGTTCTTC. This sequence encodes CASSPQNNEQFF.